A selection of T cell receptor beta chains follows, all from one sample in a study of read filtering for tumor transcriptome and immune sequencing. Via MiXCR, TCRdb re-called the reads, giving one row per CDR3 protein. Found here are fewer than 150,000 distinct CDR3 sequences, roughly 13% of them singletons; the top ten hold about 11%. Sequencing used a population of CD138-negative cells sorted from bone marrow. These receptors were collected from a donor aged 40 or over with multiple myeloma. Each CDR3 is given with its conserved first and last residue. The order of the fields is D gene, clone size, V gene, J gene, CDR3 DNA, CDR3 protein. The D gene is left open where the match is weak. Size is omitted from some rows. Given values are once, few, many or a class for expanded clones.

>.|.|TRBV5-1|TRBJ1-1
TGCGCCAGCAGCTTTCAAGTCTTAAACAGGGTGAACACTGAAGCTTTCTTT
CASSFQVLNRVNTEAFF
>TRBD1|many|TRBV10-3|TRBJ2-1
TGTGCCATCAGTGCGAATTTGGGGACAGGGGTCAATGAGCAGTTCTTC
CAISANLGTGVNEQFF
>.|few|TRBV30|TRBJ1-2
TGTGCCTGGAGTGTACTCTCGAGGGAACTCTATGGCTACACCTTC
CAWSVLSRELYGYTF
>TRBD1|many|TRBV10-3|TRBJ1-5
TGTGCCATCAGTGATCAGGGGGCGAATCAGCCCCAGCATTTT
CAISDQGANQPQHF
>.|many|TRBV7-3|TRBJ1-1
TGTGCCAGCAGCTTAAGAGGGGTTGGGGCTGAAGCTTTCTTT
CASSLRGVGAEAFF
>.|many|TRBV7-3|TRBJ2-2
TGTGCCAGCAGCCGCGGGGTGGCCACCGGGGAGCTGTTTTTT
CASSRGVATGELFF
>.|many|TRBV11-3|TRBJ2-1
TGTGCCAGCTCAGAAGGGTACCATGAGCAGTTCTTC
CASSEGYHEQFF
>.|many|TRBV7-9|TRBJ2-2
TGTGCCAGCAGCCCGTCAAGCGGGGAGCTGTTTTTT
CASSPSSGELFF
>.|many|TRBV29-1|TRBJ1-1
TGCAGCGCTGGACAGTTTTTGAACACTGAAGCTTTCTTT
CSAGQFLNTEAFF
>.|.|TRBV18|TRBJ1-1
TGTGCCAGCTCACCAGATTCCTGGGGCACTGAAGCTTTCTTT
CASSPDSWGTEAFF
>.|many|TRBV5-1|TRBJ2-7
TGCGCCAGCAGCTTGGTTGGGGATTCCTACGAGCAGTACTTC
CASSLVGDSYEQYF
>.|many|TRBV20-1|TRBJ2-1
TGCAGTGCTAGTCTAAGGGTGGGAGTAGACAATGAGCAGTTCTTC
CSASLRVGVDNEQFF
>TRBD1|many|TRBV6-5|TRBJ1-2
TGTGCCAGCCGCGATTGGGTCTCAGGGGGGCCTAACTATGGCTACACCTTC
CASRDWVSGGPNYGYTF
>TRBD1|many|TRBV5-1|TRBJ1-1
TGCGCCAGCCGGACGGGACAGGCCCTGGGGACTGAAGCTTTCTTT
CASRTGQALGTEAFF
>TRBD1|many|TRBV2|TRBJ1-1
TGTGCCAGCACTCCGACAGGGGGTACTGAAGCTTTCTTT
CASTPTGGTEAFF
>.|many|TRBV5-1|TRBJ2-7
TGCGCCAGCAGCCCGGACTGGTCCGAGGAGCAGTACTTC
CASSPDWSEEQYF
>.|.|TRBV6-1|TRBJ2-7
TGTGCCAGCAGTTTGTCACTCTCCTACGAGCAGTACTTC
CASSLSLSYEQYF
>.|.|TRBV19|TRBJ2-3
TGTGCCAGTAGTGTGAGAGTATCTAGCACAGATACGCAGTATTTT
CASSVRVSSTDTQYF
>.|many|TRBV6-6|TRBJ1-1
TGTGCCAGCAGTTACGGGACTGATAACACTGAAGCTTTCTTT
CASSYGTDNTEAFF
>TRBD2|many|TRBV25-1|TRBJ2-1
TGTGCCAGCAGTGAATATGCCCGGGGCGGGAGGTACAATGAGCAGTTCTTC
CASSEYARGGRYNEQFF
>TRBD1|.|TRBV29-1|TRBJ2-5
TGCAGCGTTACCCCCGGGACAGGAGGCGAGACCCAGTACTTC
CSVTPGTGGETQYF
>.|many|TRBV20-1|TRBJ2-5
TGCAGTGCTAGAGCTCTGACTCAAGAGACCCAGTACTTC
CSARALTQETQYF
>.|many|TRBV6-4|TRBJ2-1
TGTGCCAGCCGGAGAGACCGGGGACACAATGAGCAGTTCTTC
CASRRDRGHNEQFF
>TRBD2|many|TRBV29-1|TRBJ2-2
TGCAGCGTTGAAAAAGTAGCGGGAGGCACCGGGGAGCTGTTTTTT
CSVEKVAGGTGELFF
>.|many|TRBV4-1|TRBJ1-5
TGCGCCAGCAGACCCGCTTCGGGGGAAGGGCAGCCCCAGCATTTT
CASRPASGEGQPQHF
>.|many|TRBV6-2/TRBV6-3|TRBJ1-1
TGTGCCAGCAGGTATCCCCCACTTGACCAACGAGGTACTGAAGCTTTCTTT
CASRYPPLDQRGTEAFF
>TRBD1|many|TRBV6-5|TRBJ2-3
TGTGCCAGCAGTCAGGGACAGGGGCGAGATACGCAGTATTTT
CASSQGQGRDTQYF
>TRBD1|many|TRBV5-1|TRBJ1-1
TGCGCCAGCAGCTTCGGACAGGATAAAACTGAAGCTTTCTTT
CASSFGQDKTEAFF
>TRBD1|many|TRBV5-1|TRBJ1-1
TGCGCCAGCAGCTTGGACAGGGGAATGAACACTGAAGCTTTCTTT
CASSLDRGMNTEAFF
>.|.|TRBV5-4|TRBJ2-5
TGTGCCAGCAGCTCCCCCCTTCTAGAGACCCAGTACTTC
CASSSPLLETQYF
>.|many|TRBV14|TRBJ1-2
TGTGCCAGCAGCCCCCTTAGAGGGGGAGGGCGTTCCGGCTACACCTTC
CASSPLRGGGRSGYTF
>.|many|TRBV6-1|TRBJ1-2
TGTGCCAGCAGTGAAAAGAGTTACTATGGCTACACCTTC
CASSEKSYYGYTF
>.|many|TRBV7-2|TRBJ1-5
TGTGCCAGCAGCATGGACGGGAATCAGCCCCAGCATTTT
CASSMDGNQPQHF
>.|many|TRBV28|TRBJ2-1
TGTGCCAGCAGTTTAAATGTGGGGAATGAGCAGTTCTTC
CASSLNVGNEQFF
>.|.|TRBV5-1|TRBJ2-3
TGCGCCAGCAGCACCGGGACTTCGGTAGATACGCAGTATTTT
CASSTGTSVDTQYF
>.|few|TRBV28|TRBJ1-3
TGTGCCAGCAAGGACCCCATCTCTGGAAACACCATATATTTT
CASKDPISGNTIYF
>TRBD2|many|TRBV20-1|TRBJ2-1
TGCAGTGTGGGATCAGCGGGGGTTCCCAGCTCCTACAATGAGCAGTTCTTC
CSVGSAGVPSSYNEQFF
>TRBD2|.|TRBV7-7|TRBJ2-3
TGTGCTAGCAGCTTCGGTAGCGGGAGTAGCACAGGTACGCAGTATTTT
CASSFGSGSSTGTQYF
>TRBD2|many|TRBV29-1|TRBJ2-7
TGCAGCGTTGTTGGGGGGGCCTACGAGCAGTACTTC
CSVVGGAYEQYF
>.|many|TRBV4-2|TRBJ2-3
TGTGCCAGCAGCCAAGACCCCCCTCGGGCCCCGGGGGCTCCAGATACGCAGTATTTT
CASSQDPPRAPGAPDTQYF
>TRBD2|.|TRBV29-1|TRBJ2-5
TGCAGCGTTCCGACTAGCTCCCCAGGGACCCAGTACTTC
CSVPTSSPGTQYF
>.|.|TRBV12-3/TRBV12-4|TRBJ1-3
TGTGCCAGCAGGCAAACCGGGCTGAGGAAGGCTGGAAACACCATATATTTT
CASRQTGLRKAGNTIYF
>TRBD2|many|TRBV29-1|TRBJ2-7
TGCAGCGTACCCGGGACTAGCGGGCAAACCTACGAGCAGTACTTC
CSVPGTSGQTYEQYF
>.|many|TRBV9|TRBJ2-1
TGTGCCAGCAGCGTAGCTGGTCAGATTAGCTCCTACAATGAGCAGTTCTTC
CASSVAGQISSYNEQFF
>.|many|TRBV18|TRBJ2-3
TGTGCCAGCTCAACGGGAGACCTACCCGAAAATACGCAGTATTTT
CASSTGDLPENTQYF
>.|many|TRBV29-1|TRBJ2-1
TGCAGCGTTGAACAGCCGCAGCAGTTCTTC
CSVEQPQQFF